The T cell receptor (beta chain) under discussion was sequenced for a study of cytomegalovirus exposure and HLA in healthy donors. Vbeta (60) and Jbeta (13) primers were used in the PCR. Profiled with immunoSEQ multiplex PCR; TCRdb holds only in-frame clones, not every one. The sample table includes some 70,000 clones. Looked up from germline, CDR1 is LNHDA and CDR2 is SQIVND (reference sequence). V lost 5 bases, J lost 0 bases, and 6 bases stayed unmatched. The CDR3 extends over 16 amino acids. Study-level results: Most CMV-associated TCR beta chains appeared HLA-restricted in a later analysis.

A word on this clone: The antigen is not known.

The sequenced material came from PBMCs. The chain uses TRBV19 and TRBJ2-2; 7 nucleotides line up with TRBD1. This clonotype was obtained from a boy aged 5-17 years in good health and CMV-seronegative. For the CDR3, the DNA is TGTGCCAGTAGTCCGAAGACAGGGTCGAACACCGGGGAGCTGTTTTTT. It yields the protein CASSPKTGSNTGELFF.